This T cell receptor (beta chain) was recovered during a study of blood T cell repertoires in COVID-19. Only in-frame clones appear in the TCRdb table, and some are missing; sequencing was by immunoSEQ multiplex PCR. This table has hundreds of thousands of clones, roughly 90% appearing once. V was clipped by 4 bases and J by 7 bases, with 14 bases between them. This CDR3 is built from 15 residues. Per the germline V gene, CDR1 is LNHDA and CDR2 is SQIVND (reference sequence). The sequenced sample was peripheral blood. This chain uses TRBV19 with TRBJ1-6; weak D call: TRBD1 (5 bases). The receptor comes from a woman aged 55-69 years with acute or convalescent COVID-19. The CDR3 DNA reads TGTGCCAGTAGTACGGTCCGGGACTCCAATTCACCCCTCCACTTT. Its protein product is CASSTVRDSNSPLHF.